These 9 T cell receptor beta chains share one sample of origin, sequenced in a study of early T cells in non-severe SARS-CoV-2 infection. MiXCR was run by TCRdb on the 5' RACE reads, yielding one entry per CDR3 protein. The sample includes tens of thousands of distinct CDR3 sequences, about 4.8% of them seen just once. Source material: whole blood. These receptors came from an adult who was a healthcare worker with PCR-confirmed SARS-CoV-2 infection or an uninfected control (not recorded which).

This clonotype turned up a few times. The chain joins TRBV15 to TRBJ1-5; 9 bases are a match to TRBD1. After removal of 4 bases from V and 5 bases from J, the junction contained 3 bases not matched to a gene. Germline V gives CDR1 LNHNV, CDR2 YYDKDF (reference sequence). This CDR3 comprises 14 residues. The CDR3 DNA reads as TGTGCCACCAGCACCGGGACAGGGTATCAGCCCCAGCATTTT. The encoded protein is CATSTGTGYQPQHF.

This clonotype was recorded many times. V gene TRBV7-2 combines with J gene TRBJ2-2; TRBD2 matches at 10 bases. There are 15 residues in the CDR3. CDR1 is SGHTA, CDR2 FQGNSA, per germline. Germline trimming cut 5 bases from V and 8 bases from J; bases unmatched to any gene: 8. Here the CDR3 DNA reads TGTGCCAGCAGCCCCGGACTAGCGGCTGTGGGGGAGCTGTTTTTT. It specifies CASSPGLAAVGELFF.

There are many counts of this clonotype. The chain combines TRBV6-5 with TRBJ1-5, with D uncertain. Germline V CDR1 and CDR2: MNHEY, SVGAGI. V was trimmed by 4 bases and J by 3 bases, leaving 10 bases between them. This CDR3 region has 14 residues. The CDR3 loop is CASSSRAHNQPQHF. As DNA, the CDR3 is TGTGCCAGCAGTTCCCGGGCCCACAATCAGCCCCAGCATTTT.

This clonotype was picked up many times. This chain's CDR3 is CASSLAFRSYEQYF. DNA for the CDR3: TGTGCCAGCAGCTTAGCTTTCCGATCCTACGAGCAGTACTTC. The rearrangement uses TRBV7-6 and TRBJ2-7, with no clear D. The CDR3 runs 14 residues. V dropped 0 bases and J dropped 1 base, with 7 bases sitting between them. Germline lookup yields CDR1 SGHVS and CDR2 FNYEAQ.

This clonotype is termed medium-sized. The chain is built from TRBV3-1 and TRBJ2-7; D gene unclear. The CDR3 spans 13 residues. CDR1 and CDR2 (germline): LGHDT, YNNKEL (reference sequence). The V and J ends lost 4 bases and 1 base respectively, with 8 bases between them. The chain's CDR3 is CASSLGPSYEQYF. The CDR3 bases are TGTGCCAGCAGCCTGGGCCCTTCCTACGAGCAGTACTTC.

In this sample, this clonotype turned up a few times. The rearrangement joins TRBV20-1 to TRBJ2-1; no definite D call. From germline, CDR1 is DFQATT and CDR2 SNEGSKA (reference sequence). The CDR3 is 12 amino acids. V lost 3 bases, J lost 0 bases, and 3 bases lay in between. Written as DNA, the CDR3 is TGCAGTGCTAGCGACTCCTACAATGAGCAGTTCTTC. Residues: CSASDSYNEQFF.

This clonotype appeared many times. The rearrangement links TRBV7-6 to TRBJ2-2; the D call may be TRBD1 or TRBD2 (5 bases each). Germline V gene sequence: CDR1 SGHVS, CDR2 FNYEAQ. V was shortened by 5 bases and J by 2 bases, with 15 bases between the two germline ends. The CDR3 has 16 residues. This chain's CDR3 is CASSTAGTPNTGELFF. The CDR3 DNA reads TGTGCCAGCAGCACCGCCGGGACCCCAAACACCGGGGAGCTGTTTTTT.

With regard to this clonotype: Likely a read error: the CDR3 ends without its conserved phenylalanine or tryptophan. This chain joins TRBV2 and TRBJ1-5; the D gene is possibly TRBD1 (5 bases). Per the germline V gene, CDR1 is SNHLY and CDR2 is FYNNEI. The CDR3 runs to 13 residues. V dropped 4 bases and J dropped 7 bases, with 11 bases sitting between them. This CDR3 reads CASSVAGKQPQHL. The CDR3 DNA reads TGTGCCAGCAGTGTAGCAGGGAAGCAGCCCCAGCATTTA.

This clonotype showed up just once. The chain combines TRBV3-1 with TRBJ2-7; no firm D call. The CDR3 length is 13 residues. Germline V gives CDR1 LGHDT, CDR2 YNNKEL (reference sequence). V lost 0 bases and J lost 6, with 9 bases in between. For the CDR3, the DNA is TGTGCCAGCAGCCAAGATCTCCCCCTCGAGCAGTACTTC. It translates to CASSQDLPLEQYF.